This T cell receptor (beta chain) is drawn from a study of blood T cell repertoires in COVID-19. Study details: Samples taken during acute and convalescent COVID-19 were collected in the United States, Italy and Spain. Sample material is recorded as cDNA or gDNA derived from T cells, B-cell-depleted T cells, or PBMCs.

Authors' methods: Reference gene primer amplification in the assay estimated nucleated cell counts. TCRdb's table, derived via immunoSEQ multiplex PCR, lists solely in-frame clones and lacks some. V, J and clone size are taken as reported in that table, and D and trimming were inferred from the DNA itself. The sample contains around 120,000 clones, more than 60% of which appear only once. The CDR3 totals 18 residues. Per germline, CDR1 SGHAT and CDR2 FQNNGV. V lost 5 bases, J lost 0 bases, and 8 bases stayed unmatched. The rearrangement joins TRBV11-2 to TRBJ2-1, with 12 positions matching TRBD2. The source material was peripheral blood. This receptor was obtained from a man aged 50 to 60 with acute or convalescent COVID-19. The CDR3 is CASSPRLAGEISYNEQFF. CDR3 nucleotides: TGTGCCAGCAGCCCCCGACTAGCGGGAGAGATCTCCTACAATGAGCAGTTCTTC.